The 13 T cell receptor beta chains in this list originate from one sample, sequenced in a study of radiation and T cells in renal cell carcinoma. As for time point: blood 4 weeks post-SBRT, at nephrectomy. Treatment defined: 15 Gy SBRT to primary tumor, nephrectomy 4 weeks later. Profiling relied on immunoSEQ multiplex PCR, and the TCRdb table lists in-frame clones only, not all of them. The data show approximately 31,000 clones, approximately 84% seen once. Sample: blood, taken from a patient whose treatment included radiotherapy and nephrectomy. These TCRs come from a man aged 55 to 70 with renal cell carcinoma.

The rearrangement uses TRBV19 and TRBJ2-3; TRBD2 might be the D (6 bases). There are 15 residues in the CDR3. CDR1 is LNHDA, CDR2 SQIVND, per germline (reference sequence). Trimming removed 6 bases from V and 2 bases from J, with 15 bases in between. CDR3 in DNA: TGTGCCAGTAGAACACCGGGACTTATCACAGATACGCAGTATTTT. It is translated as CASRTPGLITDTQYF.

The rearrangement joins TRBV9 to TRBJ2-3, with a tentative D call TRBD2 (6 bases). Trimming shortened V by 0 bases and J by 4 bases, and 12 bases separated the two germline ends. Per the germline V gene, CDR1 is SGDLS and CDR2 is YYNGEE. The CDR3 length is 15 residues. The CDR3 DNA sequence: TGTGCCAGCAGCGTAGGGAGGGCTTCTTCAGATACGCAGTATTTT. Protein: CASSVGRASSDTQYF.

The CDR3 protein is CASSFDRGPNYGYTF. The CDR3 DNA is TGTGCCAGCAGCTTTGACAGGGGTCCCAACTATGGCTACACCTTC. This chain connects TRBV5-6 to TRBJ1-2; 8 bases fit TRBD1. The CDR3 runs 15 residues. CDR1 is SGHDT and CDR2 is YYEEEE in the germline V gene. After removal of 2 bases from V and 2 bases from J, the junction contained 5 bases not matched to a gene.

The chain is built from TRBV15 and TRBJ2-7, with 9 positions matching TRBD1. The CDR3 is 15 residues long. The J segment lost 5 bases and the V segment lost 0 bases, leaving 5 bases of the junction unmatched. The germline CDR1 and CDR2 sequences are LNHNV and YYDKDF (reference sequence). CDR3 nucleotides: TGTGCCACCAGCAGAGATACACAGGGGGCAAACGAGCAGTACTTC. This encodes CATSRDTQGANEQYF.

In this sample, this clone turned up a few times. The chain carries TRBV19 and TRBJ2-1; 8 positions match TRBD1. The V and J ends lost 7 bases and 6 bases, in that order; junction bases with no gene match: 14. This CDR3 is 16 amino acids long. In germline, CDR1 is LNHDA, CDR2 SQIVND (reference sequence). The CDR3 loop is CASTPWDRYGTNEQFF. CDR3 coding DNA: TGTGCCAGTACCCCATGGGACAGGTATGGCACCAATGAGCAGTTCTTC. The variable domain in full, completed from reference TRBV19 and TRBJ2-1, reads DGGITQSPKYLFRKEGQNVTLSCEQNLNHDAMYWYRQDPGQGLRLIYYSQIVNDFQKGDIAEGYSVSREKKESFPLTVTSAQKNPTAFYLCASTPWDRYGTNEQFFGPGTRLTVL.

The chain combines TRBV19 with TRBJ2-6; 7 positions agree with TRBD1. The V and J ends lost 3 bases and 2 bases, in that order; junction bases with no gene match: 4. The CDR3 is made up of 16 amino acids. Germline lookup yields CDR1 LNHDA and CDR2 SQIVND (reference sequence). Here the CDR3 reads CASSIGTATGANVLTF. CDR3 nucleotide sequence: TGTGCCAGTAGTATTGGGACAGCTACTGGGGCCAACGTCCTGACTTTC. Full variable domain (outside the CDR3, taken from reference TRBV19 and TRBJ2-6): DGGITQSPKYLFRKEGQNVTLSCEQNLNHDAMYWYRQDPGQGLRLIYYSQIVNDFQKGDIAEGYSVSREKKESFPLTVTSAQKNPTAFYLCASSIGTATGANVLTFGAGSRLTVL.

The chain combines TRBV11-2 with TRBJ2-5; D is uncertain. V gave up 3 bases and J gave up 2 bases, with 10 bases separating them. This CDR3 region has 14 residues. Germline V CDR1 and CDR2: SGHAT, FQNNGV. The CDR3 nucleotides read TGTGCCAGCAGCTTGTTTTTGGGGCAAGAGACCCAGTACTTC. Protein: CASSLFLGQETQYF.

The chain is built from TRBV6-5 and TRBJ2-7; D is perhaps TRBD2 (5 bases). The CDR3 length is 12 residues. The ends were cut back, 5 bases at V and 1 base at J, with 6 bases in the middle. Germline V gene sequence: CDR1 MNHEY, CDR2 SVGAGI. The DNA for the CDR3 is TGTGCCAGCAGTGAGGGTTCCTACGAGCAGTACTTC. This translates into CASSEGSYEQYF.

This clone was observed a single time. The gene calls are TRBV15 and TRBJ2-1; D is possibly TRBD2 (6 bases). V dropped 9 bases and J dropped 0 bases, with 9 bases sitting between them. The germline V gene has CDR1 LNHNV and CDR2 YYDKDF (reference sequence). The CDR3 extends over 13 amino acids. The CDR3 sequence is CATREDSYNEQFF. The CDR3 nucleotides are TGTGCCACGCGGGAAGACTCCTACAATGAGCAGTTCTTC.

This clone showed up just once. The V gene is TRBV5-6, the J gene TRBJ1-6, with D unresolved. The ends were cut back, 3 bases at V and 7 bases at J, with 5 bases in the middle. The CDR3 totals 12 residues. The V gene's germline CDR1 is SGHDT and CDR2 YYEEEE. CDR3 nucleotides: TGTGCCAGCAGCTCGGGAAATTCACCCCTCCACTTT. Amino acid sequence: CASSSGNSPLHF.

The J gene is TRBJ2-3, the V gene TRBV19, with no clear D. The CDR3 covers 14 residues. Per the germline V gene, CDR1 is LNHDA and CDR2 is SQIVND (reference sequence). The ends were cut back, 0 bases at V and 13 bases at J, with 17 bases in the middle. CDR3 amino acids: CASSIDLETLPKYF. CDR3 nucleotide sequence: TGTGCCAGTAGTATAGATCTTGAGACACTCCCCAAGTATTTT. The full variable domain, in which reference TRBV19 and TRBJ2-3 provide the parts outside the CDR3, is DGGITQSPKYLFRKEGQNVTLSCEQNLNHDAMYWYRQDPGQGLRLIYYSQIVNDFQKGDIAEGYSVSREKKESFPLTVTSAQKNPTAFYLCASSIDLETLPKYFGPGTRLTVL.

The chain joins TRBV1 to TRBJ2-1; TRBD2, the table's D call, was not compared with the DNA. TRBV1 counts as a pseudogene. The CDR3 contains 18 residues. This CDR3 reads CTSSQEGLAGTGDNEQFF. CDR3 bases: TGCACCAGCAGCCAAGAGGGGCTAGCGGGAACTGGCGACAATGAGCAGTTCTTC.

This clone showed up many times. The V call is TRBV6-1, the J call TRBJ1-1, with D unresolved. The CDR3 has 13 residues. Germline V lookup: CDR1 MNHNS, CDR2 SASEGT. V was trimmed by 1 base and J by 6 bases, leaving 9 bases between them. The CDR3 loop is CASSEGWVAEAFF. The CDR3 bases are TGTGCCAGCAGTGAAGGATGGGTCGCTGAAGCTTTCTTT.